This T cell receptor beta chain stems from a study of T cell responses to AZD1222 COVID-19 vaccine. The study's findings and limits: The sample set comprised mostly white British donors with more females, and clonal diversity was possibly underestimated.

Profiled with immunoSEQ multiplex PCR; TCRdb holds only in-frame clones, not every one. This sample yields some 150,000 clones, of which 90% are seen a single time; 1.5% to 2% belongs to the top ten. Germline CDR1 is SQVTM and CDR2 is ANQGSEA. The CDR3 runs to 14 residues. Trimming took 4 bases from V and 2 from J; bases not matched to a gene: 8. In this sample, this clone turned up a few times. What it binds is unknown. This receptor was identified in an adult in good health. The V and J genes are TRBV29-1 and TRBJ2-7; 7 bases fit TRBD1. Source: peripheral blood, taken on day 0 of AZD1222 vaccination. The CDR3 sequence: CSVGPMTGTYEQYF. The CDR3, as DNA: TGCAGCGTTGGACCCATGACAGGGACCTACGAGCAGTACTTC.